Below are 27 T cell receptor beta chains sequenced from a single sample in a study. Repertoires were generated with immunoSEQ multiplex PCR, while TCRdb's copy carries only in-frame clones and drops some. The profile shows 40,000 to 55,000 clones, over 85% of them singletons. Sequencing used PBMCs. Receptors originate from a man aged 40-49 years with rheumatoid arthritis.

The J gene is TRBJ2-4, the V gene TRBV30; 9 bases fit TRBD2. CDR1 and CDR2 (germline): GTSNPN, SVGIG (reference sequence). This CDR3 comprises 17 residues. J was trimmed by 0 bases and V by 5 bases; bases with no gene match: 11. The CDR3 DNA follows: TGTGCCTGGCGAGGGCGGGGGGGTATACTAGCCAAAAACATTCAGTACTTC. This translates into CAWRGRGGILAKNIQYF.

The rearrangement joins TRBV9 to TRBJ2-1; D tentatively reads TRBD1 or TRBD2 (5 bases each). The germline V gene has CDR1 SGDLS and CDR2 YYNGEE. The CDR3 runs 15 residues. V was trimmed by 0 bases and J by 0 bases, leaving 7 bases between them. As DNA, the CDR3 is TGTGCCAGCAGCGTAGACGGGACCTCCTACAATGAGCAGTTCTTC. This sequence encodes CASSVDGTSYNEQFF.

The chain joins TRBV30 to TRBJ1-2; TRBD1 might be the D (5 bases). V lost 0 bases and J 8 bases, leaving 13 bases between the germline ends. Germline CDR1 reads GTSNPN; CDR2 reads SVGIG (reference sequence). This CDR3 has 13 amino acids. CDR3 amino acids: CAWSVIRAEGYTF. For the CDR3, the DNA is TGTGCCTGGAGTGTAATCAGGGCGGAAGGCTACACCTTC.

This clone is a singleton in its sample. The gene calls are TRBV7-9 and TRBJ1-1; 8 positions match TRBD1. This CDR3 is built from 15 residues. Trimming at V came to 4 bases and at J to 4 bases, leaving 8 bases not matched to a gene. Germline CDR1 reads SEHNR; CDR2 reads FQNEAQ (reference sequence). CDR3 residues: CASSSWTGPGTEAFF. In nucleotides, the CDR3 is TGTGCCAGCAGCTCTTGGACAGGGCCGGGCACTGAAGCTTTCTTT.

CDR3 nucleotide sequence: TGTGCCAGTAGACAGGGGCCCGGAAACACCATATATTTT. Its translation is CASRQGPGNTIYF. The chain recombines TRBV19 with TRBJ1-3; 7 bases fit TRBD1. Germline loops: CDR1 LNHDA, CDR2 SQIVND (reference sequence). With V trimmed by 6 bases and J by 4 bases, 3 bases remained unmatched. The CDR3 totals 13 residues.

The genes are TRBV27 and TRBJ2-2, with 13 nucleotides matching TRBD2. The CDR3 sequence is 16 residues long. V trimming: 6 bases; J trimming: 4 bases; junction bases outside the gene matches: 5. Germline V gene sequence: CDR1 MNHEY, CDR2 SMNVEV (reference sequence). CDR3 region: CASRTSGRAITGELFF. The CDR3, as DNA: TGTGCCAGCAGAACTAGCGGGAGGGCCATCACCGGGGAGCTGTTTTTT.

This clone was seen only a few times. The chain couples TRBV10-1 to TRBJ1-1, with 7 bases fitting TRBD1. CDR1 and CDR2 (germline): WNHNN, SYGVQD (reference sequence). The junction had 4 bases not matched to a gene; V was cut back by 2 bases and J by 7 bases. This CDR3 contains 13 residues. The CDR3 spells CASSEAGQREAFF. The CDR3 DNA reads as TGCGCCAGCAGTGAGGCGGGACAGCGTGAAGCTTTCTTT.

This chain uses TRBV6-5 with TRBJ2-5; D remains ambiguous. Germline assignment: CDR1 MNHEY and CDR2 SVGAGI. The CDR3 length is 13 residues. The germline V and J ends were trimmed by 6 bases and 2 bases, with 10 bases remaining between them. Here the CDR3 DNA reads TGTGCCAGCAGAGCGCGTAGGCAAGAGACCCAGTACTTC. Amino acids: CASRARRQETQYF.

The chain uses TRBV30 and TRBJ1-2; weak D call: TRBD1 (5 bases). Per the germline V gene, CDR1 is GTSNPN and CDR2 is SVGIG (reference sequence). Deletions cut 2 bases from V and 4 bases from J, with 11 bases between. There are 13 residues in the CDR3. The CDR3 sequence is CAWSPTGVYGYTF. CDR3 nucleotides: TGTGCCTGGAGTCCCACGGGGGTCTATGGCTACACCTTC.

V and J are TRBV30 and TRBJ1-6; possible D gene TRBD1, 5 bases. The CDR3 totals 13 residues. V lost 0 bases to trimming and J lost 7 bases, with 7 bases between them. Germline V CDR1 and CDR2: GTSNPN, SVGIG (reference sequence). As DNA, the CDR3 is TGTGCCTGGAGTGTGGCAGGGAATTCACCCCTCCACTTT. This translates into CAWSVAGNSPLHF.

The rearrangement uses TRBV5-1 and TRBJ2-2; D is perhaps TRBD1 (5 bases). Germline V gene data show CDR1 as SGHRS and CDR2 as YFSETQ. This CDR3 region has 15 residues. V was clipped by 7 bases and J by 3 bases, with 16 bases between them. The DNA for the CDR3 is TGCGCCAGCGTGAAGGACACCGCGGACACCGGGGAGCTGTTTTTT. This translates into CASVKDTADTGELFF.

This clone was found once. The chain employs TRBV5-4 and TRBJ2-3; D is uncertain. Germline lookup yields CDR1 SGHNT and CDR2 YYREEE (reference sequence). V lost 5 bases and J 1 base, leaving 14 bases between the germline ends. The CDR3 covers 15 residues. The CDR3 nucleotides read TGTGCCAGCAGATTAGGACCAAGAGGCACAGATACGCAGTATTTT. Translated: CASRLGPRGTDTQYF.

This rearrangement joins TRBV4-1 to TRBJ2-7; D might be TRBD1 (6 bases). Germline V gene lookup returns CDR1 MGHRA and CDR2 YSYEKL. The CDR3 is made up of 16 amino acids. Between the trimmed V and J ends, which lost 1 base and 3 bases, there was a span of 16 bases. The CDR3 protein is CASSQAVRGQHYEQYF. The CDR3 DNA reads TGCGCCAGCAGCCAAGCCGTGAGGGGACAACACTACGAGCAGTACTTC.

This clone was observed once. The V and J genes are TRBV6-4 and TRBJ2-1; weak D call: TRBD2 (6 bases). V was clipped by 2 bases and J by 11 bases, with 10 bases between them. Germline CDR1 MRHNA, CDR2 SNTAGT. The CDR3 extends over 12 amino acids. CDR3 in amino acids: CASSDGGLKQFF. The CDR3 DNA sequence: TGTGCCAGCAGTGACGGAGGGTTAAAGCAGTTCTTC.

The chain carries TRBV5-6 and TRBJ1-6; a possible D gene is TRBD1 (5 bases). The CDR3 extends over 12 amino acids. Germline assignment: CDR1 SGHDT and CDR2 YYEEEE. Between the trimmed V and J ends, which lost 7 bases and 7 bases, there was a span of 9 bases. The DNA for the CDR3 is TGTGCCAGCCAGGAGGGGAATTCACCCCTCCACTTT. Encoded protein: CASQEGNSPLHF.

CDR3 DNA: TGTGCCAGCAGTTTAGCGGGGGGTAGGGTGTACTTC. Protein: CASSLAGGRVYF. The V call is TRBV12-3 or TRBV12-4, the J call TRBJ2-7, with D perhaps TRBD2 (6 bases). The CDR3 consists of 12 residues. Between the trimmed V and J ends, which lost 0 bases and 12 bases, there was a span of 12 bases.

The V gene is TRBV24-1, the J gene TRBJ2-5, with 10 nucleotides matching TRBD2. The CDR3 loop spans 16 amino acids. Germline V CDR1 and CDR2: KGHDR, SFDVKD. Trimming cost V 6 bases and J 3 bases; bases outside gene matches: 9. The CDR3, as DNA: TGTGCCACCAGTCGCGGAAGCGGGAGGGCCGAAGAGACCCAGTACTTC. Its translation: CATSRGSGRAEETQYF.

The chain couples TRBV29-1 to TRBJ2-1, with D perhaps assigned TRBD1 or TRBD2 (6 bases each). The length of the CDR3 is 11 residues. CDR1 is SQVTM, CDR2 ANQGSEA, per germline. Trimming stripped 8 bases from V and 8 bases from J, with 13 bases between. The CDR3 DNA reads as TGCAGCATAACAGGGAGGCATGAGCAGTTCTTC. Residues: CSITGRHEQFF.

The chain has TRBV5-1 and TRBJ1-1; no reliable D call. V gave up 0 bases and J gave up 1 base, with 7 bases separating them. The CDR3 spans 14 residues. CDR1 SGHRS and CDR2 YFSETQ come from the germline V gene. The CDR3 reads CASSLGQPNTEAFF. The CDR3 DNA reads as TGCGCCAGCAGCTTGGGGCAGCCGAACACTGAAGCTTTCTTT.

This clone came up a few times. The V and J genes are TRBV18 and TRBJ1-5; TRBD1 matches 9 bases. The junction had 5 bases not matched to a gene; V was cut back by 1 base and J by 4 bases. The CDR3 loop spans 16 amino acids. Germline V gene sequence: CDR1 KGHSH, CDR2 LQKENI. CDR3 DNA: TGTGCCAGCTCACCACGGGACAGGGAAATAAATCAGCCCCAGCATTTT. Protein product: CASSPRDREINQPQHF. Complete variable domain (other parts from reference TRBV18 and TRBJ1-5): NAGVMQNPRHLVRRRGQEARLRCSPMKGHSHVYWYRQLPEEGLKFMVYLQKENIIDESGMPKERFSAEFPKEGPSILRIQQVVRGDSAAYFCASSPRDREINQPQHFGDGTRLSIL.

The rearrangement uses TRBV19 and TRBJ1-2, with D uncertain. V was trimmed by 3 bases and J by 2 bases, leaving 1 base between them. Germline assignment: CDR1 LNHDA and CDR2 SQIVND (reference sequence). This CDR3 is built from 11 residues. CDR3 sequence (DNA): TGTGCCAGTAGTATCAACTATGGCTACACCTTC. Translating it yields CASSINYGYTF.

This chain joins TRBV19 and TRBJ1-1; D is undetermined. The V gene lost 8 bases and the J gene lost 4 bases, with 14 bases spanning the gap. The CDR3 is made up of 13 amino acids. Germline-derived CDR1 and CDR2 are LNHDA and SQIVND (reference sequence). CDR3 residues: CASYLRGSTEAFF. CDR3 coding DNA: TGTGCCAGTTACCTGCGGGGAAGCACTGAAGCTTTCTTT.

The rearrangement uses TRBV30 and TRBJ2-3; tentatively, D is TRBD1 or TRBD2 (5 bases each). The V gene lost 0 bases and the J gene lost 6 bases, with 7 bases spanning the gap. There are 12 residues in the CDR3. Per the germline V gene, CDR1 is GTSNPN and CDR2 is SVGIG (reference sequence). DNA for the CDR3: TGTGCCTGGAGTGTACGGGGCGATACGCAGTATTTT. Its protein product is CAWSVRGDTQYF. The full variable domain, completed using reference TRBV30 and TRBJ2-3, is SQTIHQWPATLVQPVGSPLSLECTVEGTSNPNLYWYRQAAGRGLQLLFYSVGIGQISSEVPQNLSASRPQDRQFILSSKKLLLSDSGFYLCAWSVRGDTQYFGPGTRLTVL.

This chain's CDR3 is CAWSVGRERTRGYQPQHF. CDR3 coding DNA: TGTGCCTGGAGTGTAGGCAGGGAGAGGACTCGAGGGTATCAGCCCCAGCATTTT. The chain carries TRBV30 and TRBJ1-5; possibly TRBD1 for D (5 bases). This CDR3 is built from 18 residues. V shed 0 bases and J shed 5 bases, with 23 bases lying between them. CDR1 and CDR2 (germline): GTSNPN, SVGIG (reference sequence).

CDR3 nucleotide sequence: TGTGCAAGTCGCTTAGCGCTGGGGAACACCGGGGAGCTGTTTTTT. It is translated as CASRLALGNTGELFF. This chain uses TRBV12-2 with TRBJ2-2. TRBV12-2 is termed a pseudogene. The CDR3 contains 15 residues.

The chain has TRBV29-1 and TRBJ1-2; the match to TRBD1 covers 7 bases. The ends lost 7 bases at V and 0 bases at J; junction bases unmatched: 8. Germline assignment: CDR1 SQVTM and CDR2 ANQGSEA. The CDR3 has 14 amino acids. The CDR3, as DNA: TGCAGCGCCCCGGTGCAGGGGGCTAACTATGGCTACACCTTC. Protein: CSAPVQGANYGYTF.

The gene calls are TRBV7-2 and TRBJ2-1; 11 nucleotides match TRBD2. Germline lookup yields CDR1 SGHTA and CDR2 FQGNSA. V lost 3 bases, J lost 4 bases, and 2 bases stayed unmatched. This CDR3 has 15 amino acids. The CDR3, as DNA: TGTGCCAGCAGCTTGGGACTAGCGGCTTACAATGAGCAGTTCTTC. Its translation is CASSLGLAAYNEQFF.